The 16 T cell receptor beta chains in this list originate from one sample, sequenced in a study of blood T cell repertoires in COVID-19. Here immunoSEQ multiplex PCR was the method, and the copy in TCRdb shows in-frame clones only, minus some. Seen here are some 220,000 clones, about 81% observed once, and the top ten hold approximately 5.2%. Sequences were obtained from peripheral blood. These receptors all come from a woman in her 70s with COVID-19, enrolled during active disease.

This chain connects TRBV5-1 to TRBJ1-6; TRBD1 aligns across 10 bases. J was trimmed by 9 bases and V by 5 bases; bases with no gene match: 14. The CDR3 extends over 17 amino acids. The V gene's germline CDR1 is SGHRS and CDR2 YFSETQ. CDR3 residues: CASSRSPPGQGFSPLHF. CDR3 coding DNA: TGCGCCAGCAGTCGATCACCTCCGGGACAGGGGTTTTCACCCCTCCACTTT.

In its sample, this clone was seen a few times. The chain employs TRBV7-9 and TRBJ2-2; TRBD2 might be the D (6 bases). The CDR3 covers 14 residues. The ends were cut back, 5 bases at V and 6 bases at J, with 13 bases in the middle. In germline, CDR1 is SEHNR, CDR2 FQNEAQ (reference sequence). CDR3 in DNA: TGTGCCAGCAGCCCGCCTGGAGGGTCCGGGGAGCTGTTTTTT. Protein product: CASSPPGGSGELFF.

This chain connects TRBV7-3 to TRBJ1-4; 8 bases are a match to TRBD1. Germline CDR1 is SGHTA and CDR2 is FQGTGA. This CDR3 has 15 residues. J gave up 8 bases and V 0 bases, and 5 bases lay outside the gene matches. DNA of the CDR3: TGTGCCAGCAGCTTAACCGGCAGGGGGCACGAAAAACTGTTTTTT. This codes for CASSLTGRGHEKLFF.

The V call is TRBV27, the J call TRBJ2-1; 8 bases map to TRBD1. J was trimmed by 7 bases and V by 1 base; bases with no gene match: 9. The CDR3 extends over 16 amino acids. Germline values: CDR1 MNHEY, CDR2 SMNVEV (reference sequence). CDR3 region: CASSLFWPGGPNEQFF. For the CDR3, the DNA is TGTGCCAGCAGTTTATTCTGGCCAGGGGGCCCAAATGAGCAGTTCTTC.

The genes are TRBV5-1 and TRBJ1-1; D is unclear. The germline CDR1 and CDR2 sequences are SGHRS and YFSETQ. V was shortened by 0 bases and J by 6 bases, with 12 bases between the two germline ends. This CDR3 contains 14 residues. The CDR3 nucleotides are TGCGCCAGCAGCTTGGATTTTTCAGGCGCTGAAGCTTTCTTT. Its translation is CASSLDFSGAEAFF.

This clone was counted ten times or more. The rearrangement joins TRBV7-3 to TRBJ1-2; 8 bases match TRBD1. CDR1 is SGHTA and CDR2 is FQGTGA in the germline V gene. There are 18 residues in the CDR3. V lost 5 bases and J lost 4; bases outside the gene matches: 18. The CDR3: CASSGGQGGSVTPYGYTF. The CDR3 bases are TGTGCCAGCAGCGGAGGACAGGGAGGTTCCGTCACACCCTATGGCTACACCTTC.

The gene calls are TRBV6-5 and TRBJ2-1, with 11 bases lining up with TRBD1. The CDR3 is made up of 14 amino acids. The J segment lost 6 bases and the V segment lost 6 bases, leaving 4 bases of the junction unmatched. Germline values: CDR1 MNHEY, CDR2 SVGAGI. This CDR3 reads CASRRTGGFNEQFF. As DNA, the CDR3 is TGTGCCAGCAGAAGGACAGGGGGCTTCAATGAGCAGTTCTTC.

The chain uses TRBV28 and TRBJ2-1; D perhaps matches TRBD2 (6 bases). CDR3 size: 16 residues. Looked up from germline, CDR1 is MDHEN and CDR2 is SYDVKM. The V end lost 6 bases, the J end lost 4 bases, and 19 bases lay between the germline ends. CDR3 sequence (DNA): TGTGCCAGCAGCCCTCAAGGGACTTCCTTGTACAATGAGCAGTTCTTC. Amino acids: CASSPQGTSLYNEQFF.

This chain uses TRBV6-2 or TRBV6-3 with TRBJ2-1; TRBD1 is a possible D gene (5 bases). Between the trimmed V and J ends, which lost 6 bases and 9 bases, there was a span of 21 bases. The germline V gene encodes CDR1 MNHEY and CDR2 SVGEGT. This CDR3 has 15 amino acids. The CDR3 spells CASSGRVRGLGEQFF. CDR3 coding DNA: TGTGCCAGCAGCGGAAGGGTTAGGGGTTTAGGTGAGCAGTTCTTC.

This rearrangement joins TRBV14 to TRBJ1-1, with D uncertain. V lost 1 base, J lost 6 bases, and 6 bases lay in between. Germline V gene lookup returns CDR1 SGHDN and CDR2 FVKESK. The CDR3 runs 12 residues. The CDR3 here is CASSQVRAEAFF. In nucleotides, the CDR3 is TGTGCCAGCAGCCAAGTGAGAGCTGAAGCTTTCTTT.

Remarks on this clone: One junction end does not reproduce the germline sequence, and a read error may be involved. The rearrangement joins TRBV3-1 (or the pseudogene TRBV3-2) to TRBJ1-2, with 7 bases matching TRBD1. The CDR3 length is 15 residues. Germline assignment: CDR1 LGHDT and CDR2 YNNKEL (reference sequence). CDR3 nucleotide sequence: TGTGCCAGCAGCCCCCGACAGGGATGGTTCTATGGCTACATCTTC. Translating gives CASSPRQGWFYGYIF.

The rearrangement uses TRBV6-5 and TRBJ1-5; D gene ambiguous. Germline V CDR1 and CDR2: MNHEY, SVGAGI. The CDR3 has 13 amino acids. The V and J ends lost 5 bases and 0 bases respectively, with 5 bases between them. CDR3 nucleotide sequence: TGTGCCAGCAGTCGAGATAGCAATCAGCCCCAGCATTTT. It yields the protein CASSRDSNQPQHF.

The chain joins TRBV4-3 to TRBJ2-5; TRBD1 agrees at 7 bases. The junction had 2 bases not matched to a gene; V was cut back by 2 bases and J by 5 bases. Germline lookup yields CDR1 LGHNA and CDR2 YSLEER. This CDR3 comprises 13 residues. The CDR3 sequence: CASSQHRGETQYF. Written as DNA, the CDR3 is TGCGCCAGCAGCCAACACAGGGGTGAGACCCAGTACTTC.

The genes are TRBV4-2 and TRBJ1-2; a possible D gene is TRBD1 (5 bases). V was shortened by 2 bases and J by 4 bases, with 17 bases between the two germline ends. CDR3 size: 16 residues. Germline V lookup: CDR1 LGHNA, CDR2 YNFKEQ. The CDR3: CASSQSRGGVVYGYTF. The CDR3 nucleotides are TGTGCCAGCAGCCAATCCCGAGGAGGGGTGGTCTATGGCTACACCTTC.

CDR3 protein: CASRAGTGGEPTEAFF. The CDR3 bases are TGTGCCAGCAGGGCCGGGACAGGGGGCGAGCCCACTGAAGCTTTCTTT. J is TRBJ1-1 and V is TRBV7-9; 12 positions match TRBD1. Germline loops: CDR1 SEHNR, CDR2 FQNEAQ (reference sequence). The trim removed 6 bases at V and 4 bases at J, leaving 9 bases unmatched. The CDR3 loop spans 16 amino acids.

The V call is TRBV12-3 or TRBV12-4, the J call TRBJ1-1; no definite D call. The V end was cut by 3 bases, the J end by 3 bases, with 8 bases between. This CDR3 has 13 residues. The CDR3: CASSLERDTEAFF. The DNA of the CDR3 is TGTGCCAGCAGTTTGGAGCGGGACACTGAAGCTTTCTTT.